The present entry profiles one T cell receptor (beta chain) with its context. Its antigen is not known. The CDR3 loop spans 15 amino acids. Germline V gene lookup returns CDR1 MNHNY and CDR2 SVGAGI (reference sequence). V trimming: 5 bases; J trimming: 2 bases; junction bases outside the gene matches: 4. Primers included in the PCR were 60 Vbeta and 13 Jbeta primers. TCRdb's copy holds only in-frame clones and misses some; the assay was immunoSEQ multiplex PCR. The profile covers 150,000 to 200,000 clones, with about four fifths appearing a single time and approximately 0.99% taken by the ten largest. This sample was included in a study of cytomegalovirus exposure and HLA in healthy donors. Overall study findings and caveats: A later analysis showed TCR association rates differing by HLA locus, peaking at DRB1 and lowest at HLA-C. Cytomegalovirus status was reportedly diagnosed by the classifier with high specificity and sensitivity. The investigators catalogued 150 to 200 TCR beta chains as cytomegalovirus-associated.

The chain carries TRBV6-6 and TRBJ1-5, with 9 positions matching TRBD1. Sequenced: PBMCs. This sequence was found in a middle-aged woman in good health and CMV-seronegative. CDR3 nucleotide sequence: TGTGCCAGCAGTCCCACAGGGGGCGGCAATCAGCCCCAGCATTTT. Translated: CASSPTGGGNQPQHF.